The 3 T cell receptor beta chains below come from one sample, sequenced in a study of blood T cell repertoires in COVID-19 (dated by TCRdb to the early 2020s). Library preparation employed the immunoSEQ multiplex PCR assay. TCRdb retrieved this table from immuneACCESS and kept in-frame rearrangements only. Not all clones are present; in checked studies, unresolved V genes account for under half, and no reason is known for the remainder. For this sample there are 200,000 to 250,000 clones; about nine tenths appear just once. Roughly 3% of the sample lies in the top ten. Sequencing was done on a sample of peripheral blood. These receptors were collected from a man aged 25-40 years with COVID-19, enrolled during active disease.

CDR3 DNA sequence: TGTGCCAGCAGTTTACCGGGCACTGAAGCTTTCTTT. Translation gives CASSLPGTEAFF. The genes are TRBV7-9 and TRBJ1-1; D unresolved. CDR1 is SEHNR and CDR2 is FQNEAQ in the germline V gene (reference sequence). Trimming took off 6 bases at V and 4 bases at J, with 9 bases between the two ends. CDR3 length: 12 amino acids.

CDR3 in DNA: TGCAGCGTCCGGACTAGCGGGAGAGGAGATGAGCAGTTCTTC. It translates to CSVRTSGRGDEQFF. This chain joins TRBV29-1 and TRBJ2-1, with TRBD2 matching 13 bases. With V trimmed by 6 bases and J by 8 bases, 7 bases remained unmatched. Germline CDR1 reads SQVTM; CDR2 reads ANQGSEA. CDR3 length equals 14 residues.

V and J are TRBV5-4 and TRBJ2-7; 8 bases are a match to TRBD2. Germline V gives CDR1 SGHNT, CDR2 YYREEE (reference sequence). The CDR3 is 15 residues long. Germline trimming cut 7 bases from V and 2 bases from J; bases unmatched to any gene: 11. CDR3 in amino acids: CASGSSGSGAYEQYF. CDR3 coding DNA: TGTGCCAGCGGCTCAAGCGGGAGTGGCGCCTACGAGCAGTACTTC. The full variable domain, completed using reference TRBV5-4 and TRBJ2-7, is ETGVTQSPTHLIKTRGQQVTLRCSSQSGHNTVSWYQQALGQGPQFIFQYYREEENGRGNFPPRFSGLQFPNYSSELNVNALELDDSALYLCASGSSGSGAYEQYFGPGTRLTVT.